Below, 27 T cell receptor beta chains from the same sample are listed, as sequenced in a study of blood T cells in healthy people across ages. Next came a second PCR, run for about 7 to 12 cycles, which used a sample-barcoded 5' primer along with a J-beta primer mix. MiXCR was run by TCRdb on the 5' RACE reads, yielding one entry per CDR3 protein. The profile shows 950,000 to 1,200,000 distinct CDR3 sequences, around two fifths of them singletons. Sequenced sample: blood. Every receptor here comes from a man aged 18 to 35 in good health.

This chain joins TRBV4-3 and TRBJ2-1; 8 positions agree with TRBD2. The ends lost 0 bases at V and 7 bases at J; junction bases unmatched: 11. Germline loops: CDR1 LGHNA, CDR2 YSLEER. The length of the CDR3 is 17 residues. CDR3 sequence reads: CASSQEVLLAGINEQFF. Here the CDR3 DNA reads TGCGCCAGCAGCCAAGAAGTATTGTTAGCGGGGATAAATGAGCAGTTCTTC.

The rearrangement uses TRBV7-2 and TRBJ1-4, with D unclear. The CDR3 loop spans 15 amino acids. Trimming shortened V by 3 bases and J by 0 bases, and 8 bases separated the two germline ends. Looked up from germline, CDR1 is SGHTA and CDR2 is FQGNSA. The CDR3 bases are TGTGCCAGCAGCTTTGACACAACAACTAATGAAAAACTGTTTTTT. Amino acid sequence: CASSFDTTTNEKLFF.

This clonotype was recorded a few times. The rearrangement links TRBV7-9 to TRBJ2-5; D is undetermined. Germline CDR1 reads SEHNR; CDR2 reads FQNEAQ (reference sequence). V shed 7 bases and J shed 5 bases, with 5 bases lying between them. This CDR3 is built from 10 residues. The CDR3 loop reads CASMDETQYF. DNA for the CDR3: TGTGCCAGCATGGACGAGACCCAGTACTTC.

The gene calls are TRBV4-3 and TRBJ1-6; D gene ambiguous. From germline, CDR1 is LGHNA and CDR2 YSLEER. The CDR3 consists of 17 residues. The V end was cut by 0 bases, the J end by 0 bases, with 9 bases between. The CDR3 spells CASSQDRWGSYNSPLHF. DNA of the CDR3: TGCGCCAGCAGCCAAGATCGTTGGGGCTCCTATAATTCACCCCTCCACTTT.

The V call is TRBV3-1, the J call TRBJ2-1, with a weak D call TRBD2 (5 bases). Germline loops: CDR1 LGHDT, CDR2 YNNKEL (reference sequence). The V end was cut by 3 bases, the J end by 8 bases, with 14 bases between. The CDR3 is 14 residues long. Here the CDR3 DNA reads TGTGCCAGCAGCCACGTTCTAGCTTACGATGAGCAGTTCTTC. Translated, it gives CASSHVLAYDEQFF.

This chain joins TRBV29-1 and TRBJ1-1; 8 bases are a match to TRBD1. The CDR3 is made up of 13 amino acids. Germline assignment: CDR1 SQVTM and CDR2 ANQGSEA. V shed 6 bases, J shed 4 bases, and the junction held 7 bases outside the gene matches. CDR3 in DNA: TGCAGCGTCTTGGACAGGGAGACCACTGAAGCTTTCTTT. Translating it yields CSVLDRETTEAFF.

The chain has TRBV7-2 and TRBJ1-2; D not resolved. Germline V gene lookup returns CDR1 SGHTA and CDR2 FQGNSA. V lost 4 bases to trimming and J lost 4 bases, with 13 bases between them. This CDR3 is 14 amino acids long. Here the CDR3 reads CASSSSGSSYGYTF. The CDR3 nucleotides read TGTGCCAGCAGCTCGTCGGGCTCCAGCTATGGCTACACCTTC. Filled out from reference TRBV7-2 and TRBJ1-2, the complete variable domain reads GAGVSQSPSNKVTEKGKDVELRCDPISGHTALYWYRQSLGQGLEFLIYFQGNSAPDKSGLPSDRFSAERTGGSVSTLTIQRTQQEDSAVYLCASSSSGSSYGYTFGSGTRLTVV.

The chain couples TRBV29-1 to TRBJ1-5, with 8 bases lining up with TRBD1. This CDR3 is 14 amino acids long. The J segment lost 4 bases and the V segment lost 6 bases, leaving 8 bases of the junction unmatched. Germline values: CDR1 SQVTM, CDR2 ANQGSEA. The CDR3 DNA follows: TGCAGCGTCGCCGGACAGGGTCGTAATCAGCCCCAGCATTTT. It yields the protein CSVAGQGRNQPQHF.

This clonotype came up a few times. At one of its ends the junction is not consistent with the germline gene, which may arise from a read error. This chain uses TRBV4-3 with TRBJ1-2; D unclear. Germline V gene sequence: CDR1 LGHNA, CDR2 YSLEER. There are 15 residues in the CDR3. The CDR3, as DNA: TGCGCCGGCAGCCAAGCCCTGGACGGAACCTATGGCTACACCTTC. It specifies CAGSQALDGTYGYTF.

The J gene is TRBJ2-5, the V gene TRBV29-1; TRBD1 might be the D (5 bases). Germline V CDR1 and CDR2: SQVTM, ANQGSEA. This CDR3 has 10 amino acids. This CDR3 reads CATAQETQYF. The CDR3 nucleotides read TGCGCGACAGCCCAAGAGACCCAGTACTTC.

The CDR3 is CASSSRWTSGRPYNEQFF. Here the CDR3 DNA reads TGTGCCAGCAGCTCCCGGTGGACTAGCGGGAGGCCCTACAATGAGCAGTTCTTC. V and J are TRBV7-9 and TRBJ2-1; 14 positions agree with TRBD2. Germline V gene lookup returns CDR1 SEHNR and CDR2 FQNEAQ (reference sequence). The CDR3 has 18 residues. V dropped 4 bases and J dropped 2; count of bases not matched to a gene: 7.

Of note for this clonotype: Germline and junction disagree at one end, which may indicate a read error. The rearrangement links TRBV27 to TRBJ2-3, with D unresolved. The CDR3 covers 16 residues. Germline V gene sequence: CDR1 MNHEY, CDR2 SMNVEV (reference sequence). CDR3 sequence: CASSSYRASGRDAQYF. CDR3 in DNA: TGTGCCAGCAGTTCATACCGGGCCTCGGGCCGAGATGCGCAGTATTTT.

The rearrangement links TRBV5-1 to TRBJ2-3, with D possibly being TRBD1 (5 bases). This CDR3 spans 15 amino acids. Trimming shortened V by 5 bases and J by 3 bases, and 16 bases separated the two germline ends. Germline V gene sequence: CDR1 SGHRS, CDR2 YFSETQ. The CDR3 protein is CASRVQGIQTDTQYF. The DNA for the CDR3 is TGCGCCAGCAGAGTCCAGGGAATTCAAACAGATACGCAGTATTTT.

The rearrangement joins TRBV5-1 to TRBJ1-1, with D perhaps matching TRBD1 (6 bases). Germline V lookup: CDR1 SGHRS, CDR2 YFSETQ. The CDR3 consists of 15 residues. V was trimmed by 1 base and J by 1 base, leaving 11 bases between them. The CDR3 reads CASSLRGRENTEAFF. The CDR3 DNA sequence: TGCGCCAGCAGCTTGAGGGGGAGGGAGAACACTGAAGCTTTCTTT.

The V and J genes are TRBV20-1 and TRBJ1-2; TRBD1 agrees at 12 bases. Germline CDR1 DFQATT, CDR2 SNEGSKA (reference sequence). The CDR3 extends over 15 amino acids. After removal of 2 bases from V and 6 bases from J, the junction contained 7 bases not matched to a gene. The CDR3 region has the DNA TGCAGTGCTAGAACTAGGGACAGGGGGCTGGATGGCTACACCTTC. Translated: CSARTRDRGLDGYTF.

The V gene is TRBV5-1, the J gene TRBJ1-2; D remains ambiguous. V lost 3 bases and J 8 bases, leaving 14 bases between the germline ends. The CDR3 is 13 amino acids. Per the germline V gene, CDR1 is SGHRS and CDR2 is YFSETQ. DNA of the CDR3: TGCGCCAGCAGCTCAGACCTCACGGGAGGCTACACCTTC. Residues: CASSSDLTGGYTF.

The V gene is TRBV25-1, the J gene TRBJ2-7; D is tentatively TRBD1 or TRBD2 (5 bases each). The length of the CDR3 is 12 residues. V was shortened by 8 bases and J by 4 bases, with 12 bases between the two germline ends. Germline assignment: CDR1 MGHDK and CDR2 SYGVNS. The DNA of the CDR3 is TGTGCCAGCGCCCCGGGGCGGTACGAGCAGTACTTC. As protein: CASAPGRYEQYF.

The chain links TRBV20-1 to TRBJ1-2; perhaps TRBD1 as D (5 bases). This CDR3 contains 13 residues. Germline V gene lookup returns CDR1 DFQATT and CDR2 SNEGSKA (reference sequence). V was shortened by 0 bases and J by 5 bases, with 10 bases between the two germline ends. CDR3 DNA sequence: TGCAGTGCTAGAGATCGCCAGGGTTATGGCTACACCTTC. Protein product: CSARDRQGYGYTF.

CDR3 residues: CASSWVTPETQYF. The DNA of the CDR3 is TGTGCCAGCAGCTGGGTGACCCCAGAGACCCAGTACTTC. The chain combines TRBV5-5 with TRBJ2-5; D gene ambiguous. CDR1 is SGHKS and CDR2 is YYEKEE in the germline V gene (reference sequence). The CDR3 runs to 13 residues. V was shortened by 3 bases and J by 4 bases, with 10 bases between the two germline ends.

This clonotype has at least ten counts. J is TRBJ2-7 and V is TRBV12-3 or TRBV12-4; D gene uncertain. The CDR3 sequence is 13 residues long. Trimming took off 3 bases at V and 7 bases at J, with 13 bases between the two ends. CDR3 DNA: TGTGCCAGCAGTTTGTCCCCGCGTCGGGAGCAGTACTTC. Its protein product is CASSLSPRREQYF.

V is TRBV7-2 and J is TRBJ2-1; no reliable D call. The V end was cut by 4 bases, the J end by 5 bases, with 9 bases between. Germline CDR1 SGHTA, CDR2 FQGNSA. The CDR3 consists of 13 residues. The CDR3 sequence: CASSSDANNEQFF. The CDR3 bases are TGTGCCAGCAGCTCGGACGCTAACAATGAGCAGTTCTTC. The full variable domain, its missing parts supplied by reference TRBV7-2 and TRBJ2-1, is GAGVSQSPSNKVTEKGKDVELRCDPISGHTALYWYRQSLGQGLEFLIYFQGNSAPDKSGLPSDRFSAERTGGSVSTLTIQRTQQEDSAVYLCASSSDANNEQFFGPGTRLTVL.

The chain links TRBV29-1 to TRBJ2-4; 7 nucleotides align to TRBD1. Trimming cost V 4 bases and J 3 bases; bases outside gene matches: 6. CDR1 is SQVTM and CDR2 is ANQGSEA in the germline V gene. The CDR3 has 14 amino acids. The CDR3 nucleotides are TGCAGCGTTGGCGGAGCAGGGGGCAAAAACATTCAGTACTTC. Amino acids: CSVGGAGGKNIQYF.

This clonotype was picked up a small number of times. The V and J genes are TRBV3-1 and TRBJ2-3, with unresolved D. This CDR3 is built from 17 residues. Germline V gene lookup returns CDR1 LGHDT and CDR2 YNNKEL (reference sequence). V was clipped by 5 bases and J by 0 bases, with 18 bases between them. The CDR3 loop reads CASSFQELSISTDTQYF. CDR3 coding DNA: TGTGCCAGCAGCTTCCAAGAGCTTAGCATTAGCACAGATACGCAGTATTTT.

This clonotype occurred a few times. The chain recombines TRBV29-1 with TRBJ2-1; a possible D gene is TRBD2 (6 bases). Germline V lookup: CDR1 SQVTM, CDR2 ANQGSEA. Trimming shortened V by 3 bases and J by 5 bases, and 17 bases separated the two germline ends. The CDR3 has 15 amino acids. The DNA of the CDR3 is TGCAGCGTTGATCAACGGTCCCGGGGGAACAATGAGCAGTTCTTC. It translates to CSVDQRSRGNNEQFF.

This clonotype was seen only a few times. The CDR3 nucleotides are TGTGCCAGCAGTACGGACAGGTACTATGGCTACACCTTC. Its translation: CASSTDRYYGYTF. V usage is TRBV6-2 or TRBV6-3 and J usage is TRBJ1-2; TRBD1 aligns across 7 bases. This CDR3 spans 13 amino acids. Germline-derived CDR1 and CDR2 are MNHEY and SVGEGT. The junction had 3 bases not matched to a gene; V was cut back by 5 bases and J by 3 bases.

The gene calls are TRBV2 and TRBJ1-1; 7 bases are a match to TRBD1. The V and J ends lost 8 bases and 7 bases, in that order; junction bases with no gene match: 7. The CDR3 consists of 12 residues. Germline CDR1 and CDR2: SNHLY and FYNNEI. Here the CDR3 reads CASLGQGVEAFF. The CDR3 DNA follows: TGTGCCAGCCTTGGGCAGGGGGTTGAAGCTTTCTTT. The complete variable domain, with remaining parts taken from reference TRBV2 and TRBJ1-1, reads EPEVTQTPSHQVTQMGQEVILRCVPISNHLYFYWYRQILGQKVEFLVSFYNNEISEKSEIFDDQFSVERPDGSNFTLKIRSTKLEDSAMYFCASLGQGVEAFFGQGTRLTVV.

This chain connects TRBV24-1 to TRBJ2-7; D gene ambiguous. This CDR3 is 13 amino acids long. From germline, CDR1 is KGHDR and CDR2 SFDVKD. Trimming took 6 bases from V and 0 from J, leaving 8 bases between them. CDR3 sequence: CATSRESSYEQYF. The CDR3 DNA follows: TGTGCCACCAGTCGAGAGTCCTCCTACGAGCAGTACTTC.